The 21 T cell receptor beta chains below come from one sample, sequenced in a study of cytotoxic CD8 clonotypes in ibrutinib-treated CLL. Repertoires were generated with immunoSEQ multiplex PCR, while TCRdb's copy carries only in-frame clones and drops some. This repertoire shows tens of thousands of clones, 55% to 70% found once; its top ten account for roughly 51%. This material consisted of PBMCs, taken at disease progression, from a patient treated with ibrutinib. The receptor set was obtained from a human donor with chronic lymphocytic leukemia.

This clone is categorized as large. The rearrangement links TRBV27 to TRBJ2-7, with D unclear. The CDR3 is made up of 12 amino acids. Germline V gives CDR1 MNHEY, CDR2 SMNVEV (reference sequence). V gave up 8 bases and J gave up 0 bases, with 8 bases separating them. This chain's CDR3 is CASFAASYEQYF. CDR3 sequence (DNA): TGTGCCAGCTTCGCAGCCTCCTACGAGCAGTACTTC.

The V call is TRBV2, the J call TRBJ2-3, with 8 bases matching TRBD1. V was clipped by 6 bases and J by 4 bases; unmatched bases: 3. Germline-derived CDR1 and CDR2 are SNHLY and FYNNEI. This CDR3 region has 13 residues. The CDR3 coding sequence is TGTGCCAGCAGGGACAGGGTCTCAGATACGCAGTATTTT. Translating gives CASRDRVSDTQYF.

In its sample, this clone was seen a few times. In DNA, the CDR3 is TGCAGTGCCCAGAACAATGAGCAGTTCTTC. Protein sequence: CSAQNNEQFF. The V call is TRBV20-1, the J call TRBJ2-1; D call uncertain. V shed 6 bases and J shed 5 bases, with 5 bases lying between them. Germline values: CDR1 DFQATT, CDR2 SNEGSKA (reference sequence). CDR3 size: 10 residues.

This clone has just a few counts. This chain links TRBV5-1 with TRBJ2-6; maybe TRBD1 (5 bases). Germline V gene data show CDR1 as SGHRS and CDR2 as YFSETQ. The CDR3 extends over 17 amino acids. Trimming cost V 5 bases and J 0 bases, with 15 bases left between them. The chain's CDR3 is CASRYVQGNSGANVLTF. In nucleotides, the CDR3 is TGCGCCAGCAGATATGTGCAGGGTAACTCTGGGGCCAACGTCCTGACTTTC.

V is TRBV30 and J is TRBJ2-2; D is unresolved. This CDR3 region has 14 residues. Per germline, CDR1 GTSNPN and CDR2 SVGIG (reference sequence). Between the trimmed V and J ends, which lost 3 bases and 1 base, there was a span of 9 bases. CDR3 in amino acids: CAWRVGGNTGELFF. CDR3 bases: TGTGCCTGGAGAGTCGGCGGGAACACCGGGGAGCTGTTTTTT. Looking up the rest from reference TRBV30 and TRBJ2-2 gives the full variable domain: SQTIHQWPATLVQPVGSPLSLECTVEGTSNPNLYWYRQAAGRGLQLLFYSVGIGQISSEVPQNLSASRPQDRQFILSSKKLLLSDSGFYLCAWRVGGNTGELFFGEGSRLTVL.

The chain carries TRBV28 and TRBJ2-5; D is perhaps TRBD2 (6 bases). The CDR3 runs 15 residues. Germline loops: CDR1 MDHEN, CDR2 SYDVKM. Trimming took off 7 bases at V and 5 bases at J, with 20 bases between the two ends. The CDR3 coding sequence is TGTGCCAGCACCAGTTACTGGGAGGTTTGGGAGACCCAGTACTTC. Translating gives CASTSYWEVWETQYF.

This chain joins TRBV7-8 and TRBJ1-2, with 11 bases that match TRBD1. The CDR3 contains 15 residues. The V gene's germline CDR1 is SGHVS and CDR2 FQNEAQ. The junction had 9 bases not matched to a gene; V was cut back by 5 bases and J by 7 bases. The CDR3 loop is CASSVPGQGVRGYTF. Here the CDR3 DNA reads TGTGCCAGCAGCGTACCGGGACAGGGGGTTCGTGGCTACACCTTC. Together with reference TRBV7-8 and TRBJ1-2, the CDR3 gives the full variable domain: GAGVSQSPRYKVAKRGQDVALRCDPISGHVSLFWYQQALGQGPEFLTYFQNEAQLDKSGLPSDRFFAERPEGSVSTLKIQRTQQEDSAVYLCASSVPGQGVRGYTFGSGTRLTVV.

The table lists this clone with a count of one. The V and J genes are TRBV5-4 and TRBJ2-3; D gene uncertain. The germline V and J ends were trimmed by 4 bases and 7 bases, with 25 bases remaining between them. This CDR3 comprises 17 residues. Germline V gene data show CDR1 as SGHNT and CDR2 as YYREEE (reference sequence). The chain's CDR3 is CASSRGFGRSSDNTQYF. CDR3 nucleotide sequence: TGTGCCAGCAGCCGTGGGTTCGGGCGGTCAAGCGACAATACGCAGTATTTT.

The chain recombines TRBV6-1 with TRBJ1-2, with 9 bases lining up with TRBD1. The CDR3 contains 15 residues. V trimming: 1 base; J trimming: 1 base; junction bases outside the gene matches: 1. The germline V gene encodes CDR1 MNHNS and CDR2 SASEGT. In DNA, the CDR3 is TGTGCCAGCAGTGAAGGGGGACAGGGTAACTATGGCTACACCTTC. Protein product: CASSEGGQGNYGYTF.

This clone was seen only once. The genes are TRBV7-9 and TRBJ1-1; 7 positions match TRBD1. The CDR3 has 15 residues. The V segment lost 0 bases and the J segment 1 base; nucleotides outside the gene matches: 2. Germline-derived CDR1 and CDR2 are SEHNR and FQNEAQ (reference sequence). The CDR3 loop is CASSLAQGGNTEAFF. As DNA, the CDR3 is TGTGCCAGCAGCTTAGCGCAGGGGGGGAACACTGAAGCTTTCTTT.

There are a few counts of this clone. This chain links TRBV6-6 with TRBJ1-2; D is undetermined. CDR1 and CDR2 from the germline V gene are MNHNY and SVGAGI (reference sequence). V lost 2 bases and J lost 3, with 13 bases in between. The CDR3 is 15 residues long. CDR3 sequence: CASSYPETGDYGYTF. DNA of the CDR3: TGTGCCAGCAGTTACCCGGAGACGGGCGACTATGGCTACACCTTC.

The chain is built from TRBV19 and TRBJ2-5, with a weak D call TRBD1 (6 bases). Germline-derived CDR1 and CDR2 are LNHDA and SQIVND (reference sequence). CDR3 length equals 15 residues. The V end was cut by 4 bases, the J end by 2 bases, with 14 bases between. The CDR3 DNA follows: TGTGCCAGTAGTACCAGGGGACGGCTTCAAGAGACCCAGTACTTC. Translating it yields CASSTRGRLQETQYF.

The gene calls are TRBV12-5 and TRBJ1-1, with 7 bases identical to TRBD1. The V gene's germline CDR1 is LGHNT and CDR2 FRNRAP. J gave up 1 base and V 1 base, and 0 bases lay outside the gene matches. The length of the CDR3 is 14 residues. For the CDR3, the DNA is TGTGCTAGTGGTTTGGGACAGGGGAACACTGAAGCTTTCTTT. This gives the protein CASGLGQGNTEAFF.

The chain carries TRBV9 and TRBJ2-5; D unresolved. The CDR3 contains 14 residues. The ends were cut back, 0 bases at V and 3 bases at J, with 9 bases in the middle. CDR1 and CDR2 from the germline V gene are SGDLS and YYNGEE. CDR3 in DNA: TGTGCCAGCAGCGTAGTGAGTGGAGAAGAGACCCAGTACTTC. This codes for CASSVVSGEETQYF.

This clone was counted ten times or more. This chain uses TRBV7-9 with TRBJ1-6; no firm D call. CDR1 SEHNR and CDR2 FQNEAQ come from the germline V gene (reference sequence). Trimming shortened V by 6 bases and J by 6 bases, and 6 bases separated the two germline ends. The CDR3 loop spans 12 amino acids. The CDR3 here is CASRPSNSPLHF. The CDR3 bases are TGTGCCAGCAGACCCAGTAATTCACCCCTCCACTTT. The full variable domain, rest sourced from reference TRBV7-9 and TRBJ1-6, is DTGVSQNPRHKITKRGQNVTFRCDPISEHNRLYWYRQTLGQGPEFLTYFQNEAQLEKSRLLSDRFSAERPKGSFSTLEIQRTEQGDSAMYLCASRPSNSPLHFGNGTRLTVT.

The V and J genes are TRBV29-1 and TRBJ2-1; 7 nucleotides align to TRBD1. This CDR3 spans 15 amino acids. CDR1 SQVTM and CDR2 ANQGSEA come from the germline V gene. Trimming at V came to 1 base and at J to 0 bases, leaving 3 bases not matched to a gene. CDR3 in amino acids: CSVEGTGLSYNEQFF. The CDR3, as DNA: TGCAGCGTTGAAGGGACAGGCCTCTCCTACAATGAGCAGTTCTTC.

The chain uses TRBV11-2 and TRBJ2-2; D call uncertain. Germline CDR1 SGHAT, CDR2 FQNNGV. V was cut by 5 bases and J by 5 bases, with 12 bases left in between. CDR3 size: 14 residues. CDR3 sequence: CASSPRVGTGELFF. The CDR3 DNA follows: TGTGCCAGCAGCCCCCGGGTAGGGACCGGGGAGCTGTTTTTT. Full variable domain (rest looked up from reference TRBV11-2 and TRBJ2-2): EAGVAQSPRYKIIEKRQSVAFWCNPISGHATLYWYQQILGQGPKLLIQFQNNGVVDDSQLPKDRFSAERLKGVDSTLKIQPAKLEDSAVYLCASSPRVGTGELFFGEGSRLTVL.

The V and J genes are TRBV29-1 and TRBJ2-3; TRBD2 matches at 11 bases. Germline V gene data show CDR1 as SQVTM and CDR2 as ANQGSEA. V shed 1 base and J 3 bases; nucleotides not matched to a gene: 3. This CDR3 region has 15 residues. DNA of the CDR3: TGCAGCGTTGAAGGGCTAGCGGGGGGAACAGATACGCAGTATTTT. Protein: CSVEGLAGGTDTQYF.

The CDR3 sequence: CASSFGQNYEQYF. The CDR3 bases are TGTGCCAGCAGCTTTGGACAGAACTACGAGCAGTACTTC. The J gene is TRBJ2-7, the V gene TRBV7-3, with D possibly being TRBD1 (6 bases). The CDR3 loop spans 13 amino acids. V was pared by 3 bases and J by 3 bases, with 9 bases between. Germline loops: CDR1 SGHTA, CDR2 FQGTGA. The whole variable domain, filled in from reference TRBV7-3 and TRBJ2-7, reads GAGVSQTPSNKVTEKGKYVELRCDPISGHTALYWYRQSLGQGPEFLIYFQGTGAADDSGLPNDRFFAVRPEGSVSTLKIQRTERGDSAVYLCASSFGQNYEQYFGPGTRLTVT.

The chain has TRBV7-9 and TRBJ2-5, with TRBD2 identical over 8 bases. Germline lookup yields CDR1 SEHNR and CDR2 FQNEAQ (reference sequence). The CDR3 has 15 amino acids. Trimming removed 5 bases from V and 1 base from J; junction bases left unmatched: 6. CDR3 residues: CASSPNGLAQETQYF. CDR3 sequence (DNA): TGTGCCAGCAGCCCAAACGGACTAGCCCAAGAGACCCAGTACTTC.

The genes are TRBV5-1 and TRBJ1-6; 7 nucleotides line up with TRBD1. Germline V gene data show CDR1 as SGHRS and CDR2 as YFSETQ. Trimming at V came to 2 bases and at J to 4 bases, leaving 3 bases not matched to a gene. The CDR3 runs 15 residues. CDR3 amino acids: CASSLGTDYNSPLHF. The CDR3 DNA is TGCGCCAGCAGCTTAGGGACAGATTATAATTCACCCCTCCACTTT. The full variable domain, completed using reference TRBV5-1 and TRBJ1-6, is KAGVTQTPRYLIKTRGQQVTLSCSPISGHRSVSWYQQTPGQGLQFLFEYFSETQRNKGNFPGRFSGRQFSNSRSEMNVSTLELGDSALYLCASSLGTDYNSPLHFGNGTRLTVT.